This TCR beta chain was retrieved from a study of cytomegalovirus exposure and HLA in healthy donors. As for the study in general: A data release that came early held approximately 85 million unique TCRs from HLA-typed donors. Findings of the study overall: Among immune exposure information, only CMV serostatus was available. Common viral pathogens seemed, in a later analysis, to connect with several of the most significant clusters.

With V trimmed by 10 bases and J by 3 bases, 6 bases remained unmatched. Germline CDR1 MNHEY, CDR2 SMNVEV (reference sequence). The CDR3 sequence is 13 residues long. A remark on this clone: No antigen is known for it.

PCR used 60 Vbeta primers and 13 Jbeta primers. Profiling relied on immunoSEQ multiplex PCR, and the TCRdb table lists in-frame clones only, not all of them. The sample lists under 200,000 clones, around three quarters occurring once. The clonotype was recovered from a woman in her twenties or thirties in good health and CMV-seropositive. The sequenced sample consisted of PBMCs. The V and J genes are TRBV27 and TRBJ1-2; 9 bases are shared with TRBD1. The CDR3 loop is CATRGQGYYGYTF. The CDR3 DNA follows: TGTGCCACCAGAGGACAGGGGTACTATGGCTACACCTTC.